The rows below give T cell receptor beta chains drawn from one sample of a study of blood T cell repertoires in COVID-19. Using immunoSEQ multiplex PCR, the repertoire was profiled, and TCRdb retains in-frame clones only, with some absent. The sample has approximately 390,000 clones, approximately 87% seen once. The sequencing sample was made of PBMCs or T cells enriched from blood (not recorded which). The receptor set was obtained from a woman between 50 and 59 years old who had recovered from COVID-19. Both conserved end residues are part of each CDR3. A D gene is named only where the DNA matches it firmly. Size is omitted from some rows. Given values are once, few, many or a class for expanded clones.

J gene: TRBJ2-3; V gene: TRBV4-1; clone size: .; D gene: TRBD2; CDR3 DNA: TGCGCCAGCAGCCGCCATGGACTAGCGGGGGCAGATACGCAGTATTTT; CDR3 protein: CASSRHGLAGADTQYF
J gene: TRBJ1-1; V gene: TRBV7-2; clone size: few; D gene: .; CDR3 DNA: TGTGCCAGCAGCTTAGCGGACTTCACTGAAGCTTTCTTT; CDR3 protein: CASSLADFTEAFF
J gene: TRBJ1-2; V gene: TRBV7-9; clone size: few; D gene: .; CDR3 DNA: TGTGCCAGCATGCCCGGTAACTATGGCTACACCTTC; CDR3 protein: CASMPGNYGYTF
J gene: TRBJ1-5; V gene: TRBV4-3; clone size: few; D gene: .; CDR3 DNA: TGCGCCAGCAGCCAAGGTCTAACAGGTGGGGATCAGCCCCAGCATTTT; CDR3 protein: CASSQGLTGGDQPQHF
J gene: TRBJ1-6; V gene: TRBV4-1; clone size: .; D gene: .; CDR3 DNA: TGCGCCAGCAGCCAAGATGAAGGGAGCTCCTATAATTCACCCCTCCACTTT; CDR3 protein: CASSQDEGSSYNSPLHF
J gene: TRBJ2-7; V gene: TRBV7-3; clone size: .; D gene: TRBD2; CDR3 DNA: TGTGCCAGCAGCCCAAGCGGGGGGGCTTCCGACGAGCAGTACTTC; CDR3 protein: CASSPSGGASDEQYF
J gene: TRBJ1-6; V gene: TRBV2; clone size: few; D gene: .; CDR3 DNA: TGTGCCAGCAGTGAATCTAAAGGGGGGGGCTTGAGTTATAATTCACCCCTCCACTTT; CDR3 protein: CASSESKGGGLSYNSPLHF
J gene: TRBJ1-2; V gene: TRBV4-2; clone size: .; D gene: .; CDR3 DNA: TGTGCCAGCAGCCAACATTCTGGAGAGTATGGCTACACCTTC; CDR3 protein: CASSQHSGEYGYTF
J gene: TRBJ1-5; V gene: TRBV6-5; clone size: .; D gene: .; CDR3 DNA: TGTGCCAGCAATCGGGGGGACGGCAATCAGCCCCAGCATTTT; CDR3 protein: CASNRGDGNQPQHF
J gene: TRBJ1-1; V gene: TRBV3-1/TRBV3-2; clone size: .; D gene: TRBD1; CDR3 DNA: TGTGCCAGCAGCCTTCAACAGGGGAATAAAGTCTTCTTT; CDR3 protein: CASSLQQGNKVFF
J gene: TRBJ1-5; V gene: TRBV28; clone size: .; D gene: .; CDR3 DNA: TGTGCCAGCAGTTTATCTGCAGGGTATCAGCCCCAGCATTTT; CDR3 protein: CASSLSAGYQPQHF
J gene: TRBJ2-1; V gene: TRBV30; clone size: .; D gene: TRBD2; CDR3 DNA: TGTGCCTGGAGGCCCGGACTAGCGGGGGACACCTACAATGAGCAGTTCTTC; CDR3 protein: CAWRPGLAGDTYNEQFF
J gene: TRBJ1-2; V gene: TRBV12-3/TRBV12-4; clone size: once; D gene: .; CDR3 DNA: TGTGCCAGCAGTTCCGGGACTTACTATGGCTACACCTTC; CDR3 protein: CASSSGTYYGYTF
J gene: TRBJ2-3; V gene: TRBV27; clone size: .; D gene: .; CDR3 DNA: TGTGCCAGCAAGGCGGGGTTAACAGATACGCAGTATTTT; CDR3 protein: CASKAGLTDTQYF
J gene: TRBJ2-7; V gene: TRBV4-1; clone size: .; D gene: .; CDR3 DNA: TGCGCCAGCAGCCAAGTCGAAGAGAGCGAGCAGTACTTC; CDR3 protein: CASSQVEESEQYF
J gene: TRBJ1-1; V gene: TRBV7-3; clone size: few; D gene: TRBD1; CDR3 DNA: TGTGCCAGCAGCTTCAAGGGGACAGGGAGGATGAACACTGAAGCTTTCTTT; CDR3 protein: CASSFKGTGRMNTEAFF
J gene: TRBJ1-5; V gene: TRBV30; clone size: .; D gene: TRBD1; CDR3 DNA: TGTGCCTGGAGCAGGACAGGGGGCCATCAGCCCCAGCATTTT; CDR3 protein: CAWSRTGGHQPQHF
J gene: TRBJ2-2; V gene: TRBV3-1/TRBV3-2; clone size: .; D gene: TRBD1; CDR3 DNA: TGTGCCAGCAGCAAAGATCTACAGGGGGCGGCCGGGGAGCTGTTTTTT; CDR3 protein: CASSKDLQGAAGELFF
J gene: TRBJ2-1; V gene: TRBV6-5; clone size: .; D gene: TRBD2; CDR3 DNA: TGTGCCAGCAGTTACGAGGTAGCGGGGGCCAATGAGCAGTTCTTC; CDR3 protein: CASSYEVAGANEQFF